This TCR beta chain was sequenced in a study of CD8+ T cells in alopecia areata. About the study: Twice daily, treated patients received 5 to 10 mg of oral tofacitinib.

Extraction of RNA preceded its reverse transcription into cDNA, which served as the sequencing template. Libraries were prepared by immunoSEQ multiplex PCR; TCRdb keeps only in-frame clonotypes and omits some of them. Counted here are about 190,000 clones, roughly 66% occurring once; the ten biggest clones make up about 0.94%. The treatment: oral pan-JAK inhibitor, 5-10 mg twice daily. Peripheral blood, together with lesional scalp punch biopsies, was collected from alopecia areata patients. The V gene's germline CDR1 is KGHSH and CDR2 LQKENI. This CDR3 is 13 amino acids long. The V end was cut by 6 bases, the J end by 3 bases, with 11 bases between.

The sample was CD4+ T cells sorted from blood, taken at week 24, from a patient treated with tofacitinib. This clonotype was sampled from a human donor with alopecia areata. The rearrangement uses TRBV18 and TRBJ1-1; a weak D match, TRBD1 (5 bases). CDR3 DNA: TGTGCCAGCTCTCAGGGTAGGGACACTGAAGCTTTCTTT. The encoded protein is CASSQGRDTEAFF.